This T cell receptor (beta chain) was documented in a study of CD8 T cells in ankylosing spondylitis. MiXCR, run by TCRdb on the 5' RACE reads, gives a single entry per CDR3 protein. This repertoire shows almost 45,000 distinct CDR3 sequences, 8% to 13% found once; its top ten account for around 1.4%. This clonotype was sampled from a male donor with ankylosing spondylitis or in good health (not recorded which). The sample was blood, either unsorted or a sorted T cell fraction (not recorded which).

CDR3 DNA sequence: TGTGCCAGCAGCTTATCCCTCCAGGGATACGAGCAGTACTTC. Residues: CASSLSLQGYEQYF. This chain uses TRBV11-2 with TRBJ2-7, with D tentatively TRBD1 (5 bases). This CDR3 comprises 14 residues. V lost 2 bases and J 4 bases, leaving 12 bases between the germline ends. Germline V gene lookup returns CDR1 SGHAT and CDR2 FQNNGV.